What follows are 12 T cell receptor beta chains derived from one specimen sequenced in a study of cytomegalovirus exposure and HLA in healthy donors. Data came from immunoSEQ multiplex PCR; TCRdb stores just in-frame clones and leaves some out. The sample contains about 200,000 clones, about nine tenths of which appear only once. Sample: PBMCs. The source is a woman aged 18-35 years in good health and CMV-seropositive.

The chain employs TRBV27 and TRBJ1-1; TRBD1 matches 9 bases. CDR3 size: 14 residues. Germline lookup yields CDR1 MNHEY and CDR2 SMNVEV (reference sequence). The V and J ends lost 6 bases and 4 bases, in that order; junction bases with no gene match: 6. DNA of the CDR3: TGTGCCAGCAGAGAGGGGACAGGGCGCACTGAAGCTTTCTTT. This translates into CASREGTGRTEAFF.

The count of this clone is one. CDR3 DNA: TGTGCCACCACCGGGACAGGGGGGCATAAGTACTTC. This translates into CATTGTGGHKYF. This sequence joins TRBV6-1 and TRBJ2-5, with 11 bases lining up with TRBD1. The CDR3 contains 12 residues. Germline-derived CDR1 and CDR2 are MNHNS and SASEGT. The J segment lost 12 bases and the V segment lost 10 bases, leaving 10 bases of the junction unmatched.

The rearrangement uses TRBV5-1 and TRBJ2-3, with TRBD2 matching 13 bases. Germline lookup yields CDR1 SGHRS and CDR2 YFSETQ. V was pared by 1 base and J by 7 bases, with 6 bases of the junction left unmatched. The CDR3 consists of 16 residues. CDR3 sequence (DNA): TGCGCCAGCAGCTTGTCTTATGGGACTAGCGGGAATACGCAGTATTTT. It yields the protein CASSLSYGTSGNTQYF. Looking up the rest from reference TRBV5-1 and TRBJ2-3 gives the full variable domain: KAGVTQTPRYLIKTRGQQVTLSCSPISGHRSVSWYQQTPGQGLQFLFEYFSETQRNKGNFPGRFSGRQFSNSRSEMNVSTLELGDSALYLCASSLSYGTSGNTQYFGPGTRLTVL.

This chain joins TRBV4-2 and TRBJ1-4; no clear D. Germline CDR1 and CDR2: LGHNA and YNFKEQ. The V gene lost 1 base and the J gene lost 0 bases, with 18 bases spanning the gap. The CDR3 contains 19 residues. The CDR3 spells CASSQVGWFEGATNEKLFF. The CDR3 bases are TGTGCCAGCAGCCAAGTTGGCTGGTTCGAGGGTGCAACTAATGAAAAACTGTTTTTT.

The chain carries TRBV6-5 and TRBJ2-7; 9 bases match TRBD1. Germline V gene sequence: CDR1 MNHEY, CDR2 SVGAGI. V shed 6 bases, J shed 12 bases, and the junction held 6 bases outside the gene matches. CDR3 size: 11 residues. CDR3 loop: CASRGQGKGYF. The CDR3 DNA reads as TGTGCCAGCAGAGGACAGGGGAAGGGGTACTTC.

The chain is built from TRBV29-1 and TRBJ2-3; TRBD1 agrees at 10 bases. The CDR3 runs 13 residues. V shed 7 bases and J 4 bases; nucleotides not matched to a gene: 5. Germline V gene sequence: CDR1 SQVTM, CDR2 ANQGSEA. The CDR3 loop reads CSGGQGEADTQYF. As DNA, the CDR3 is TGCAGCGGTGGACAGGGGGAGGCAGATACGCAGTATTTT.

The CDR3 bases are TGTGCCAGCAGCTTTAGTAGCGACCCCTACGAGCAGTACTTC. Translated, it gives CASSFSSDPYEQYF. The gene calls are TRBV11-2 and TRBJ2-7; maybe TRBD2 (5 bases). Trimming shortened V by 3 bases and J by 2 bases, and 11 bases separated the two germline ends. The CDR3 extends over 14 amino acids. In germline, CDR1 is SGHAT, CDR2 FQNNGV.

This clone was seen more than once but under ten times. The V and J genes are TRBV7-2 and TRBJ1-5; D not resolved. V gave up 1 base and J gave up 1 base, with 5 bases separating them. Germline loops: CDR1 SGHTA, CDR2 FQGNSA. The length of the CDR3 is 14 residues. Written as DNA, the CDR3 is TGTGCCAGCAGCTTAGTTCGGAGCAATCAGCCCCAGCATTTT. The encoded protein is CASSLVRSNQPQHF.

The CDR3 spells CASSIDRISGNTIYF. The CDR3 nucleotides read TGTGCCAGTAGTATAGACAGAATCTCTGGAAACACCATATATTTT. This chain uses TRBV19 with TRBJ1-3; D unresolved. This CDR3 contains 15 residues. V dropped 0 bases and J dropped 0 bases, with 6 bases sitting between them. Looked up from germline, CDR1 is LNHDA and CDR2 is SQIVND (reference sequence).

This chain uses TRBV27 with TRBJ2-1, with 8 bases lining up with TRBD2. CDR1 MNHEY and CDR2 SMNVEV come from the germline V gene (reference sequence). The CDR3 is 15 amino acids. The ends lost 3 bases at V and 0 bases at J; junction bases unmatched: 1. Written as DNA, the CDR3 is TGTGCCAGCAGTTTGGGACTAGGCTCCTACAATGAGCAGTTCTTC. It is translated as CASSLGLGSYNEQFF.

This clone was seen once. This sequence joins TRBV7-2 and TRBJ1-5; possible D gene TRBD1, 5 bases. V was cut by 5 bases and J by 1 base, with 12 bases left in between. From germline, CDR1 is SGHTA and CDR2 FQGNSA. CDR3 length: 15 amino acids. The CDR3 region has the DNA TGTGCCAGCAGCGTCAGGGTTTTCAGCAATCAGCCCCAGCATTTT. As protein: CASSVRVFSNQPQHF.

The genes are TRBV5-6 and TRBJ1-1; TRBD1 matches at 10 bases. CDR1 SGHDT and CDR2 YYEEEE come from the germline V gene. There are 19 residues in the CDR3. The ends lost 4 bases at V and 0 bases at J; junction bases unmatched: 15. This CDR3 reads CASSPYGLGQGTLNTEAFF. The DNA for the CDR3 is TGTGCCAGCAGCCCATACGGTTTGGGACAGGGGACCTTGAACACTGAAGCTTTCTTT.